These T cell receptor beta chains were read from a single sample in a study of CD8+CD57+ T cells in acquired aplastic anemia. MiXCR was run by TCRdb on the reads, yielding one entry per CDR3 protein. The sample lists 150,000 to 200,000 distinct CDR3 sequences; 47% were seen once. Material for sequencing was sorted CD4+, CD8+, or CD8+CD57+ T cells (not recorded which) from PBMCs. These receptors were collected from a human donor with aplastic anemia. CDR3s include the opening cysteine and the closing phenylalanine or tryptophan. The D gene is left open where the match is weak. A row's size may be missing; if present it is once, few, many or a size class.

>TRBJ2-1|TRBV5-1|NA|few
CASSLGVDNERFF
TGCGCCAGCAGCTTGGGTGTGGACAATGAGCGGTTCTTC
>TRBJ2-6|TRBV12-3/TRBV12-4|TRBD1|NA
CASSLHGRGRTGANVLTF
TGTGCCAGCAGTTTACATGGCAGGGGGCGAACTGGGGCCAACGTCCTGACTTTC
>TRBJ1-5|TRBV10-3|TRBD1|NA
CAIGSDRINQPQHF
TGTGCCATCGGATCGGACAGGATCAATCAGCCCCAGCATTTT
>TRBJ2-3|TRBV10-3|NA|NA
CAISESRSASTDTQYF
TGTGCCATCAGTGAGTCGAGGTCCGCTAGCACAGATACGCAGTATTTT
>TRBJ2-3|TRBV9|NA|NA
CASSVLGDTQYF
TGTGCCAGCAGCGTTCTAGGAGATACGCAGTATTTT
>TRBJ2-1|TRBV5-1|TRBD2|few
CASRFGISGMYNEQFF
TGCGCCAGCAGGTTCGGGATTAGCGGGATGTACAATGAGCAGTTCTTC
>TRBJ2-7|TRBV9|TRBD2|NA
CASSGGLAASYEQYF
TGTGCCAGCAGCGGGGGACTAGCGGCTTCCTACGAGCAGTACTTC
>TRBJ2-5|TRBV7-9|NA|once
CASSQRQVQYF
TGTGCCAGCAGCCAACGACAGGTTCAGTACTTC
>TRBJ2-7|TRBV19|NA|many
CASSHENEQYF
TGTGCCAGTAGTCACGAGAACGAGCAGTACTTC
>TRBJ2-7|TRBV12-3/TRBV12-4|NA|many
CASSLGQVGELFEQYF
TGTGCCAGCAGTTTAGGCCAAGTGGGAGAATTGTTCGAGCAGTACTTC
>TRBJ2-1|TRBV6-4|TRBD2|NA
CASSGTSGFNEQFF
TGTGCCAGCAGTGGGACTAGCGGGTTCAATGAGCAGTTCTTC
>TRBJ1-6|TRBV15|NA|NA
CATSRDRQGGSSPLHF
TGTGCCACCAGCAGAGATCGTCAGGGTGGGAGTTCACCCCTCCACTTT
>TRBJ1-4|TRBV4-2|TRBD1|few
CASSLGTGGDEKLFF
TGTGCCAGCAGCCTAGGGACAGGGGGCGACGAAAAACTGTTTTTT
>TRBJ1-5|TRBV30|NA|few
CAWSVGRAGSLSQHF
TGTGCCTGGAGTGTGGGACGGGCCGGCTCGTTGTCCCAGCATTTT
>TRBJ2-3|TRBV7-6|NA|NA
CASSPGTGIGGDTQYF
TGTGCCAGCAGCCCGGGGACGGGGATTGGAGGAGATACGCAGTATTTT
>TRBJ1-6|TRBV9|TRBD1|NA
CASSARDRGRSSPLHF
TGTGCCAGCAGCGCCAGGGACAGGGGGCGAAGTTCACCCCTCCACTTT
>TRBJ2-7|TRBV10-2|TRBD2|NA
CASRASGLSYEQYF
TGCGCCAGCAGGGCTAGCGGACTCTCCTACGAGCAGTACTTC
>TRBJ2-1|TRBV9|TRBD2|many
CASSVELGLAGNNEQFF
TGTGCCAGCAGCGTAGAGCTCGGACTAGCGGGGAACAATGAGCAGTTCTTC
>TRBJ2-5|TRBV9|TRBD1|NA
CAGSVANRGLETQYF
TGTGCCGGCAGCGTAGCGAACAGGGGATTGGAGACCCAGTACTTC
>TRBJ2-1|TRBV19|NA|NA
CASSMGQGIGEQFF
TGTGCCAGTAGTATGGGGCAGGGGATCGGTGAGCAGTTCTTC
>TRBJ2-1|TRBV6-1|TRBD2|NA
CASGFPGRTSYNEQFF
TGTGCCAGCGGATTCCCCGGGAGGACCTCCTACAATGAGCAGTTCTTC
>TRBJ2-5|TRBV27|NA|few
CASSFSRGETQYF
TGTGCCAGCAGTTTCAGTAGGGGTGAGACCCAGTACTTC
>TRBJ2-3|TRBV20-1|NA|few
CSAATDTQYF
TGCAGTGCCGCGACAGATACGCAGTATTTT
>TRBJ2-7|TRBV24-1|NA|NA
CAVGRGNSYEQYF
TGTGCCGTGGGAAGGGGGAACTCCTACGAGCAGTACTTC
>TRBJ1-2|TRBV9|NA|NA
CASSVAQGDYGYTF
TGTGCCAGCAGCGTAGCACAGGGAGACTATGGCTACACCTTC
>TRBJ2-3|TRBV24-1|NA|NA
CASSERPRTNTDTQYF
TGTGCCTCCAGTGAAAGACCGCGAACCAACACAGATACGCAGTATTTT
>TRBJ1-5|TRBV28|NA|NA
CASSPGGVQPQHF
TGTGCCAGCAGCCCCGGAGGGGTTCAGCCCCAGCATTTT
>TRBJ1-6|TRBV11-2|TRBD1|many
CASSLNRGDSPLHF
TGTGCCAGCAGCTTAAACAGGGGGGATTCACCCCTCCACTTT
>TRBJ1-1|TRBV30|NA|NA
CAWSLAVLEAFF
TGTGCCTGGAGTTTAGCAGTGTTAGAAGCTTTCTTT
>TRBJ2-1|TRBV29-1|NA|NA
CSVDGRRYNEQFF
TGCAGCGTTGATGGGCGGAGATACAATGAGCAGTTCTTC
>TRBJ2-2|TRBV5-1|NA|many
CATSGGGSAGELFF
TGCGCCACTTCCGGGGGCGGTAGCGCCGGGGAGCTGTTTTTT
>TRBJ2-2|TRBV5-1|NA|NA
CASSLAVRNTGELFF
TGCGCCAGCAGCTTGGCCGTGAGGAACACCGGGGAGCTGTTTTTT
>TRBJ2-5|TRBV7-2|TRBD2|few
CASSAGGGAWETQYF
TGTGCCAGCAGTGCTGGCGGGGGGGCGTGGGAGACCCAGTACTTC
>TRBJ2-5|TRBV2|NA|NA
CASSEGWGGLETQYF
TGTGCCAGCAGTGAAGGGTGGGGGGGGCTGGAGACCCAGTACTTC
>TRBJ1-3|TRBV29-1|NA|NA
CGVTGSGNTIYF
TGCGGCGTTACGGGGAGTGGAAACACCATATATTTT
>TRBJ1-5|TRBV7-6|NA|many
CASSLVGEPQHF
TGTGCCAGCAGCTTAGTCGGGGAGCCCCAGCATTTT
>TRBJ2-7|TRBV15|TRBD2|few
CATSRTTSGISYEQYF
TGTGCCACCAGCAGAACGACTAGCGGGATCTCCTACGAGCAGTACTTC
>TRBJ1-1|TRBV6-5|NA|many
CASSLQGQNTFF
TGTGCCAGCAGCCTACAAGGACAAAATACTTTCTTT
>TRBJ2-7|TRBV7-2|NA|few
CASSAIGLQYF
TGTGCCAGCAGCGCAATCGGGTTGCAGTACTTC
>TRBJ1-2|TRBV15|NA|few
CATSRDGTAYGYTF
TGTGCCACCAGCAGAGATGGGACGGCCTATGGCTACACCTTC
>TRBJ1-1|TRBV19|NA|many
CASSIQGANTEAFF
TGTGCCAGTAGTATACAAGGGGCGAACACTGAAGCTTTCTTT
>TRBJ2-5|TRBV20-1|NA|few
CSASVTGETQYF
TGCAGTGCTAGTGTCACAGGGGAGACCCAGTACTTC
>TRBJ1-2|TRBV11-2|TRBD1|many
CASSLGTGGTLF
TGTGCCAGCAGCTTAGGGACAGGGGGGACTCTATTC
>TRBJ1-4|TRBV2|NA|NA
CASRIRGVYEKLFF
TGTGCCAGCAGGATCCGGGGAGTGTATGAAAAACTGTTTTTT
>TRBJ2-5|TRBV7-6|NA|NA
CASSFFGGRDQETQYF
TGTGCCAGCAGCTTCTTCGGGGGCCGTGACCAAGAGACCCAGTACTTC